The source of this TCR beta chain is a study of blood T cells in healthy people across ages. Concerning this clonotype itself: Its specificity is not known.

Alongside a J-beta primer mix, a sample-barcoded 5' primer served in a second PCR lasting about 7 to 11 cycles. A tag from a template-switch adaptor with 12 random nucleotides marked each cDNA molecule. TCRdb redid the calling of the 5' RACE reads with MiXCR, one entry per CDR3 protein. The sample lists 600,000 or so distinct CDR3 sequences; 40% to 55% were seen once. Trimming removed 0 bases from V and 0 bases from J, with 7 bases in between. Germline CDR1 is SGHRS and CDR2 is YFSETQ. The CDR3 extends over 15 amino acids. General study findings and limits: Estimated diversity across one million T cells was deemed an underestimate. While age rose, TCR beta diversity per million T cells dropped in a roughly linear way.

Extractions gave at least 6 micrograms of total RNA per sample. This clonotype was sampled from a man older than 75 in good health. The specimen sequenced was blood. The V and J genes are TRBV5-1 and TRBJ1-3; no clear D. The CDR3 region has the DNA TGCGCCAGCAGCTTGGACGGTGCCTCTGGAAACACCATATATTTT. Translating gives CASSLDGASGNTIYF.